The 23 T cell receptor beta chains presented below share a single source sample, sequenced in a study of blood T cell repertoires in COVID-19. Here immunoSEQ multiplex PCR was the method, and the copy in TCRdb shows in-frame clones only, minus some. The sample carries around 240,000 clones, about 80% recorded once. Sequencing was done on a sample of peripheral blood. These receptors came from a woman aged 45 to 65 with acute or convalescent COVID-19.

The CDR3 spells CASSARTGTYNEQFF. CDR3 nucleotide sequence: TGTGCCAGCAGCGCCCGGACAGGGACCTACAATGAGCAGTTCTTC. The rearrangement links TRBV9 to TRBJ2-1; the match to TRBD1 covers 8 bases. The junction had 4 bases not matched to a gene; V was cut back by 3 bases and J by 2 bases. Germline V CDR1 and CDR2: SGDLS, YYNGEE. This CDR3 has 15 residues.

The chain recombines TRBV7-9 with TRBJ2-2, with a tentative D call TRBD1 (5 bases). V was cut by 7 bases and J by 0 bases, with 21 bases left in between. The CDR3 loop spans 18 amino acids. The germline gives CDR1 SEHNR, CDR2 FQNEAQ (reference sequence). The CDR3 spells CASIYQNQGPSNTGELFF. DNA of the CDR3: TGTGCCAGCATTTACCAAAACCAGGGCCCCTCGAACACCGGGGAGCTGTTTTTT.

J is TRBJ2-7 and V is TRBV11-2; TRBD2 aligns across 10 bases. Trimming at V came to 8 bases and at J to 2 bases, leaving 9 bases not matched to a gene. CDR1 and CDR2 (germline): SGHAT, FQNNGV. CDR3 length: 15 amino acids. The DNA for the CDR3 is TGTGCCAGCGGTCCTAGCGGGGGCTCCACCTACGAGCAGTACTTC. This gives the protein CASGPSGGSTYEQYF.

A single count supports this clone. This chain connects TRBV21-1 to TRBJ2-1; the D segment call TRBD2 is taken from the table without a DNA check. TRBV21-1 is designated a pseudogene. CDR3 length: 15 residues. The CDR3 sequence: CASSKGTSFFNEQFF. CDR3 DNA sequence: TGTGCCAGCAGCAAAGGGACTAGTTTCTTCAATGAGCAGTTCTTC.

The gene calls are TRBV28 and TRBJ2-7; 7 positions agree with TRBD2. V dropped 9 bases and J dropped 0; count of bases not matched to a gene: 5. The CDR3 runs 13 residues. Germline V CDR1 and CDR2: MDHEN, SYDVKM. CDR3 loop: CASMGLHSYEQYF. As DNA, the CDR3 is TGTGCCAGTATGGGACTACACTCCTACGAGCAGTACTTC.

The chain is built from TRBV18 and TRBJ2-1; 10 bases map to TRBD2. Germline CDR1 KGHSH, CDR2 LQKENI. There are 14 residues in the CDR3. V was pared by 0 bases and J by 12 bases, with 5 bases of the junction left unmatched. CDR3 DNA: TGTGCCAGCTCACCACCCGTAGCGGGAGGAGTGCAGTTCTTC. Its translation: CASSPPVAGGVQFF.

This clone has just one count. V and J are TRBV7-9 and TRBJ2-7, with 9 bases lining up with TRBD1. The V and J ends lost 8 bases and 3 bases, in that order; junction bases with no gene match: 8. The CDR3 contains 14 residues. CDR1 SEHNR and CDR2 FQNEAQ come from the germline V gene (reference sequence). CDR3 nucleotide sequence: TGTGCCAGCGCAACCGGGACAGGGTACTACGAGCAGTACTTC. This encodes CASATGTGYYEQYF. Full variable domain (missing parts from reference TRBV7-9 and TRBJ2-7): DTGVSQNPRHKITKRGQNVTFRCDPISEHNRLYWYRQTLGQGPEFLTYFQNEAQLEKSRLLSDRFSAERPKGSFSTLEIQRTEQGDSAMYLCASATGTGYYEQYFGPGTRLTVT.

This clone was detected a few times. The chain recombines TRBV10-3 with TRBJ1-2, with D maybe TRBD1 (5 bases). Between the trimmed V and J ends, which lost 6 bases and 8 bases, there was a span of 16 bases. CDR3 length equals 13 residues. From germline, CDR1 is ENHRY and CDR2 SYGVKD. The CDR3 nucleotides read TGTGCCATCAGCCCCGGGACGGGGGAAGGCTACACCTTC. Translation gives CAISPGTGEGYTF.

The gene calls are TRBV11-1 and TRBJ1-6; D remains unclear. The V end lost 0 bases, the J end lost 6 bases, and 6 bases lay between the germline ends. The germline V gene encodes CDR1 SGHAT and CDR2 FQDESV (reference sequence). The CDR3 totals 14 residues. The CDR3 here is CASSLAQANSPLHF. DNA of the CDR3: TGTGCCAGCAGCTTAGCTCAAGCTAATTCACCCCTCCACTTT. Full variable domain (remainder filled in from reference TRBV11-1 and TRBJ1-6): EAEVAQSPRYKITEKSQAVAFWCDPISGHATLYWYRQILGQGPELLVQFQDESVVDDSQLPKDRFSAERLKGVDSTLKIQPAELGDSAMYLCASSLAQANSPLHFGNGTRLTVT.

A few counts support this clone. V usage is TRBV5-6 and J usage is TRBJ1-2; TRBD1 matches 12 bases. V dropped 4 bases and J dropped 5; count of bases not matched to a gene: 15. The CDR3 covers 18 residues. Germline assignment: CDR1 SGHDT and CDR2 YYEEEE. CDR3 in amino acids: CASSASGTGGIAWYGYTF. CDR3 nucleotide sequence: TGTGCCAGCAGCGCCTCCGGGACAGGGGGCATAGCGTGGTATGGCTACACCTTC.

As DNA, the CDR3 is TGTGCCAGCAGATACCGGGACAGGCTATACAATGAGCAGTTCTTC. Its translation: CASRYRDRLYNEQFF. The chain couples TRBV28 to TRBJ2-1; TRBD1 matches at 8 bases. Germline-derived CDR1 and CDR2 are MDHEN and SYDVKM. Trimming at V came to 6 bases and at J to 4 bases, leaving 8 bases not matched to a gene. CDR3 length equals 15 residues. Full variable domain (missing parts from reference TRBV28 and TRBJ2-1): DVKVTQSSRYLVKRTGEKVFLECVQDMDHENMFWYRQDPGLGLRLIYFSYDVKMKEKGDIPEGYSVSREKKERFSLILESASTNQTSMYLCASRYRDRLYNEQFFGPGTRLTVL.

J is TRBJ2-1 and V is TRBV4-2, with 12 bases identical to TRBD2. Germline V gene data show CDR1 as LGHNA and CDR2 as YNFKEQ. The CDR3 is 15 residues long. Trimming at V came to 4 bases and at J to 8 bases, leaving 6 bases not matched to a gene. CDR3 loop: CASSPSGRDLDEQFF. DNA for the CDR3: TGTGCCAGCAGCCCTAGCGGGAGGGATCTAGATGAGCAGTTCTTC.

This clone was counted a few times. The chain recombines TRBV30 with TRBJ2-3; D is perhaps TRBD2 (6 bases). The CDR3 consists of 10 residues. V was clipped by 8 bases and J by 6 bases, with 9 bases between them. Germline CDR1 GTSNPN, CDR2 SVGIG (reference sequence). CDR3 region: CAGGRDTQYF. DNA of the CDR3: TGTGCCGGGGGGAGGGATACGCAGTATTTT.

The V gene is TRBV5-1, the J gene TRBJ2-5; D ambiguous. Germline V gene sequence: CDR1 SGHRS, CDR2 YFSETQ. Trimming pared 10 bases from V and 4 bases from J, leaving 17 bases between. CDR3 size: 13 residues. CDR3 sequence reads: CAARDPPGETQYF. The DNA of the CDR3 is TGCGCCGCGCGAGACCCTCCGGGAGAGACCCAGTACTTC.

In nucleotides, the CDR3 is TGTGCCACCAGTGATTTGGGGGACAGGGGGCCTGAGGAGACCCAGTACTTC. Its protein product is CATSDLGDRGPEETQYF. The rearrangement uses TRBV24-1 and TRBJ2-5; 12 bases agree with TRBD1. Trimming took 0 bases from V and 5 from J; bases not matched to a gene: 6. CDR1 is KGHDR and CDR2 is SFDVKD in the germline V gene. The CDR3 spans 17 residues.

The chain uses TRBV11-3 and TRBJ2-3; D might be TRBD2 (7 bases). Trimming cost V 5 bases and J 3 bases, with 15 bases left between them. CDR3 length: 15 residues. The germline gives CDR1 SGHNT, CDR2 YENEEA. The CDR3 is CASSRGGLLTDTQYF. CDR3 bases: TGTGCCAGCAGCCGAGGGGGACTATTAACAGATACGCAGTATTTT.

The genes are TRBV11-3 and TRBJ2-7, with 10 bases lining up with TRBD1. V lost 1 base, J lost 7 bases, and 13 bases stayed unmatched. The CDR3 is 17 residues long. The germline CDR1 and CDR2 sequences are SGHNT and YENEEA. The CDR3 DNA reads TGTGCCAGCAGCTTAGGATTTGGGGACAGGGGACCGGGAGAGCAGTACTTC. This translates into CASSLGFGDRGPGEQYF.

The rearrangement uses TRBV7-9 and TRBJ2-5; a possible D gene is TRBD1 (6 bases). CDR1 is SEHNR, CDR2 FQNEAQ, per germline (reference sequence). This CDR3 spans 14 amino acids. Trimming removed 0 bases from V and 3 bases from J, with 8 bases in between. CDR3 in amino acids: CASSLATGEETQYF. The CDR3 nucleotides are TGTGCCAGCAGCTTAGCGACAGGAGAAGAGACCCAGTACTTC.

The J gene is TRBJ1-1, the V gene TRBV7-8, with 8 bases lining up with TRBD1. Per germline, CDR1 SGHVS and CDR2 FQNEAQ. V trimming: 2 bases; J trimming: 4 bases; junction bases outside the gene matches: 12. This CDR3 is 17 amino acids long. CDR3 loop: CASSLTIPDRASTEAFF. Here the CDR3 DNA reads TGTGCCAGCAGCTTAACGATACCGGACAGGGCGAGCACTGAAGCTTTCTTT.

This clone was observed a few times. The CDR3 bases are TGTGCCAGCAGCTTAGGGGCCAGATCCACTGAAGCTTTCTTT. Residues: CASSLGARSTEAFF. The chain joins TRBV11-2 to TRBJ1-1; D is unclear. The germline V gene encodes CDR1 SGHAT and CDR2 FQNNGV. The CDR3 totals 14 residues. The V end was cut by 1 base, the J end by 4 bases, with 10 bases between.

J is TRBJ1-5 and V is TRBV15; 10 bases match TRBD1. CDR3 length equals 15 residues. Germline V CDR1 and CDR2: LNHNV, YYDKDF (reference sequence). J was trimmed by 7 bases and V by 4 bases; bases with no gene match: 7. The CDR3 loop reads CATSIKTGGLQPQHF. The CDR3 nucleotides read TGTGCCACCAGCATCAAGACAGGGGGCTTACAGCCCCAGCATTTT.

A single count supports this clone. The chain is built from TRBV2 and TRBJ1-6, with 8 bases identical to TRBD1. Germline CDR1 is SNHLY and CDR2 is FYNNEI. The CDR3 covers 16 residues. J was trimmed by 9 bases and V by 4 bases; bases with no gene match: 11. CDR3 loop: CASSGLPGGAGSPLHF. The CDR3 bases are TGTGCCAGCAGTGGTCTACCAGGGGGCGCGGGTTCACCCCTCCACTTT.

The rearrangement uses TRBV21-1 and TRBJ1-3; whether TRBD1, the table's D call, matches the DNA was not checked. TRBV21-1 constitutes a pseudogene. The CDR3 sequence is 15 residues long. The CDR3 loop reads CASSKEGVAGNTIYF. In DNA form, the CDR3 reads TGTGCCAGCAGCAAAGAGGGGGTGGCTGGAAACACCATATATTTT.